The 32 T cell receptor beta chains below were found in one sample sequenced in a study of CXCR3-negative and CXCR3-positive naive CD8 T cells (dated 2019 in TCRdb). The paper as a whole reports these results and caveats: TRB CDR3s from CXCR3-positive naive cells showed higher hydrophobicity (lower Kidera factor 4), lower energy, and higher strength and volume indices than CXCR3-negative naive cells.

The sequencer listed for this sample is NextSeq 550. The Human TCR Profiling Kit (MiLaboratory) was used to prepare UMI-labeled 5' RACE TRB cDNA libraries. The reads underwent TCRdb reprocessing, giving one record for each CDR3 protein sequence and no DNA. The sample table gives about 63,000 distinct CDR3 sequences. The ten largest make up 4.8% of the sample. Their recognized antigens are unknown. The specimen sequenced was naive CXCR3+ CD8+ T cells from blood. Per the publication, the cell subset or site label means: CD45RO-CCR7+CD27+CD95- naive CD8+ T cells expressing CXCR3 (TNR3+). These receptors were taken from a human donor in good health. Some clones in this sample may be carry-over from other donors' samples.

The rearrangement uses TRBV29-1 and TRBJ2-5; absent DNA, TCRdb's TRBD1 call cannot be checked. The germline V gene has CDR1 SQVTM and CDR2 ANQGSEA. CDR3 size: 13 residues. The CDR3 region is CSVDTGTQETQYF.

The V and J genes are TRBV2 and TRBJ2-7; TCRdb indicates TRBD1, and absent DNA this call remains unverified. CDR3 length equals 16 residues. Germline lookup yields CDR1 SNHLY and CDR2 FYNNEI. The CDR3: CASSVGWDRESYEQYF.

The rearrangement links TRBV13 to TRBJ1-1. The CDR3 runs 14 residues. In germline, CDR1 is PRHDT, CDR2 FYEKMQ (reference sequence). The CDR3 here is CASSLGRRGVEAFF.

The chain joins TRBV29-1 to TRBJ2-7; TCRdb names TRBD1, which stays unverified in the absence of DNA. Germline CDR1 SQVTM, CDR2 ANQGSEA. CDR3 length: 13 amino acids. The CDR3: CSAEAGGGNEQYF.

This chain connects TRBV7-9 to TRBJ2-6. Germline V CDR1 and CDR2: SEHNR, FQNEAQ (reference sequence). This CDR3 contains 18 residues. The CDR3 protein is CASSSDLHAVTGANVLTF. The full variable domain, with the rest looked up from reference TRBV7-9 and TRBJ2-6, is DTGVSQNPRHKITKRGQNVTFRCDPISEHNRLYWYRQTLGQGPEFLTYFQNEAQLEKSRLLSDRFSAERPKGSFSTLEIQRTEQGDSAMYLCASSSDLHAVTGANVLTFGAGSRLTVL.

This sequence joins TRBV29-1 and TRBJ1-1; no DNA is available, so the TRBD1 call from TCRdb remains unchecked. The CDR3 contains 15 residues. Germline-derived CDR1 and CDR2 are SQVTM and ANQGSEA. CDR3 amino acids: CSVADHRETNTEAFF.

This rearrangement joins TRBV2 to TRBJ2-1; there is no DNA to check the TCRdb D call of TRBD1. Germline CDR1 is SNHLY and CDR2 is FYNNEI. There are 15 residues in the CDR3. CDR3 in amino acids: CASSDSGGALDEQFF.

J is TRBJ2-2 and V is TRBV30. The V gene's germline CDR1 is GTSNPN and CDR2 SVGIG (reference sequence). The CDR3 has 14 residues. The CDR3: CAWTTKADTGELFF.

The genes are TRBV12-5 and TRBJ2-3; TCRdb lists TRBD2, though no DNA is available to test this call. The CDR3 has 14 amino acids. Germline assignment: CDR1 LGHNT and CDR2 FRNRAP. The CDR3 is CASGTDLGGDTQYF.

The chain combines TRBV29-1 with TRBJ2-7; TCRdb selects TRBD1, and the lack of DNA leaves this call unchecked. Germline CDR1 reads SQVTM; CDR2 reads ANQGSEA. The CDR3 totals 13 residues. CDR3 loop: CSVSGTGGYEQYF.

CDR3 residues: CASSTHTDTQYF. The rearrangement links TRBV19 to TRBJ2-3. The germline CDR1 and CDR2 sequences are LNHDA and SQIVND (reference sequence). The CDR3 is 12 residues long.

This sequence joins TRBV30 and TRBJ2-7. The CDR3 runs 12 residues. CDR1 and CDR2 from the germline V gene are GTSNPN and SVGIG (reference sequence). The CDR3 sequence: CAWSVTDYEQYF.

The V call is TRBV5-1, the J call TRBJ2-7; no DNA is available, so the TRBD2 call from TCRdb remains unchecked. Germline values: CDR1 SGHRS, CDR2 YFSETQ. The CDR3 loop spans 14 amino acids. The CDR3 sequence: CASSFEAGVYEQYF.

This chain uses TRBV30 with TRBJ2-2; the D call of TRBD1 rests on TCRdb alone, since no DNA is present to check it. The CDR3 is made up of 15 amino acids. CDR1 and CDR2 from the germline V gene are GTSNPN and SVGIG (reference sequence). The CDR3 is CAWSGTGFDTGELFF.

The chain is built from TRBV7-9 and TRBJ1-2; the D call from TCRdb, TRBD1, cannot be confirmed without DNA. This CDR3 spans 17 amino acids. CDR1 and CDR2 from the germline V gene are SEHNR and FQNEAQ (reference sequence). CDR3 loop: CASSLVQPGHLKNGYTF. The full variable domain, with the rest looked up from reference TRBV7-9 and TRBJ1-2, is DTGVSQNPRHKITKRGQNVTFRCDPISEHNRLYWYRQTLGQGPEFLTYFQNEAQLEKSRLLSDRFSAERPKGSFSTLEIQRTEQGDSAMYLCASSLVQPGHLKNGYTFGSGTRLTVV.

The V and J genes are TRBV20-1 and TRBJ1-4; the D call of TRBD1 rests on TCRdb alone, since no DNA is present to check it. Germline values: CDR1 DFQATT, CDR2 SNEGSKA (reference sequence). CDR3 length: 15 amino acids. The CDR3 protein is CSASPSWEGDEKLFF.

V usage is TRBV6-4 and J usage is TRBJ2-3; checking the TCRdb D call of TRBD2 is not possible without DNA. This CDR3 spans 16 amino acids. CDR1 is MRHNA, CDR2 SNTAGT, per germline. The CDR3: CASSDSVAGGPDTQYF.

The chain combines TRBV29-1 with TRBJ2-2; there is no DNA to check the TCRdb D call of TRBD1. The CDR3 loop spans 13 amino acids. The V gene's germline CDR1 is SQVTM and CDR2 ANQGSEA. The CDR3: CSVHGVSTGELFF.

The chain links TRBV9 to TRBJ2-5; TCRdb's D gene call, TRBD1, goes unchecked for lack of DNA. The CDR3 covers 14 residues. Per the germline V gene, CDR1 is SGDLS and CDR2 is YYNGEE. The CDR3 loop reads CASSPGPTGETQYF.

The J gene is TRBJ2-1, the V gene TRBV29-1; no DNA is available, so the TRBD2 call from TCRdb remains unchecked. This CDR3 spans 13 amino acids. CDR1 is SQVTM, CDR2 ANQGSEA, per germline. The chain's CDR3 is CSVALAGSNEQFF.

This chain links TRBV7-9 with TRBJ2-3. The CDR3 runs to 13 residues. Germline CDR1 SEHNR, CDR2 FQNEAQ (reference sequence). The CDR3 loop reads CASRGRLGDTQYF.

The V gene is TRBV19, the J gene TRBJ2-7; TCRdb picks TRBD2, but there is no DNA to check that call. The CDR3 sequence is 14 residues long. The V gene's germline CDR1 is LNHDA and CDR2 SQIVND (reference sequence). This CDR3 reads CASSMTSGNYEQYF.

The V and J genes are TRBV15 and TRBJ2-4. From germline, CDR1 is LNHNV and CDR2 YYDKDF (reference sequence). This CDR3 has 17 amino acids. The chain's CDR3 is CATSPALGSSAKNIQYF.

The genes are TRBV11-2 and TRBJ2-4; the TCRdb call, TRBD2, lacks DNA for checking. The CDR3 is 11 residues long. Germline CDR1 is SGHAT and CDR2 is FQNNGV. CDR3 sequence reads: CASLAPVGVVF.

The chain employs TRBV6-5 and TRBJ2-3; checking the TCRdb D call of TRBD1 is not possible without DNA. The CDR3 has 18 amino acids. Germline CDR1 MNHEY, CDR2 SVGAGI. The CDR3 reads CASSYSTLTRPGEGTQYF.

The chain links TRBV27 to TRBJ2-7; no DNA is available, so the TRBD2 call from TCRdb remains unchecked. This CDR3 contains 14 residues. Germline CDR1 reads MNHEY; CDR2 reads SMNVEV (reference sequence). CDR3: CASSLARGAYEQYF.

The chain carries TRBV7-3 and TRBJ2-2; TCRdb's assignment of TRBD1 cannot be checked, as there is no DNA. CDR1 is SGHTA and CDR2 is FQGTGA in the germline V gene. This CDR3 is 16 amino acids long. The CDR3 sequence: CASSFFSGVDTGELFF.

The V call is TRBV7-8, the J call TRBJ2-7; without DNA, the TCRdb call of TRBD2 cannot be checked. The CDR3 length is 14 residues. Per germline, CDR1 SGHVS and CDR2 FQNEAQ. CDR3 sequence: CASSRHPADYEQYF.

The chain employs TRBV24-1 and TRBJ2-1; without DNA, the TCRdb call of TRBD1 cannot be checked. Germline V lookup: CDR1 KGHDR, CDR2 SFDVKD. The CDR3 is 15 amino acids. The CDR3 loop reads CATRPKQGAVNEQFF.

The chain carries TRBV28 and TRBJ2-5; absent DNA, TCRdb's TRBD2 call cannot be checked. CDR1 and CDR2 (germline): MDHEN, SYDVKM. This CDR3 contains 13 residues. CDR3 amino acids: CASSLREEETQYF.

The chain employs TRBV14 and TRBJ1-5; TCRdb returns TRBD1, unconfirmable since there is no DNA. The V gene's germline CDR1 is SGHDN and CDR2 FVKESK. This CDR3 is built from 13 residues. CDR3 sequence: CASSLTGGQPQHF.

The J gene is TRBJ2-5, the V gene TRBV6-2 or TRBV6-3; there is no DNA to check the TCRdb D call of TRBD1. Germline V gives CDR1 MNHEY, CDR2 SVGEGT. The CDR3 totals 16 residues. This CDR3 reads CASSYPVGTGQETQYF.